The rows below give T cell receptor beta chains drawn from one sample of a study of cytomegalovirus exposure and HLA in healthy donors. Sequenced by immunoSEQ multiplex PCR; TCRdb stores in-frame clones only, minus some. Here the sample spans more than 95,000 clones, around a tenth being singletons. The material sequenced was PBMCs. The receptors come from a young man in good health and CMV-seronegative. Both conserved end residues are part of each CDR3. The D gene is left open where the match is weak. Clone size is not always given. Where it is, it says once, few, many or a class for expanded clones.

cdr3_aa	cdr3_nt	v_call	j_call	clone_size	d_call
CASSSSVRGLRINEKLFF	TGTGCCAGCAGCTCCTCGGTTCGGGGTTTGAGAATTAATGAAAAACTGTTTTTT	TRBV7-8	TRBJ1-4	few	NA
CASREGPGDEQYF	TGCGCCAGCAGGGAGGGACCGGGAGACGAGCAGTACTTC	TRBV5-1	TRBJ2-7	NA	NA
CSVAGRGALSVYEQYF	TGCAGCGTTGCGGGCAGGGGAGCCCTGTCGGTTTACGAGCAGTACTTC	TRBV29-1	TRBJ2-7	few	NA
CASSFYIDRGSGNTIYF	TGTGCCAGCAGTTTTTACATCGACAGGGGTTCCGGAAACACCATATATTTT	TRBV28	TRBJ1-3	NA	TRBD1
CASSLGLAGNEQFF	TGTGCCAGCAGCCTCGGGCTAGCGGGGAATGAGCAGTTCTTC	TRBV7-8	TRBJ2-1	NA	TRBD2
CASSGNRDSSYNEQFF	TGTGCCAGCAGCGGAAACCGGGACAGCTCCTACAATGAGCAGTTCTTC	TRBV9	TRBJ2-1	NA	TRBD1
CASSLEAGLPYF	TGTGCCAGCAGCTTAGAGGCAGGGTTACCCTACTTC	TRBV13	TRBJ2-7	NA	NA
CASSPDGSRKDTQYF	TGTGCCAGCAGCCCCGACGGGAGCCGGAAAGATACGCAGTATTTT	TRBV7-9	TRBJ2-3	few	NA
CASSYSTGGLTQYF	TGTGCCAGCAGTTACTCGACAGGGGGCTTGACCCAGTACTTC	TRBV6-5	TRBJ2-5	few	TRBD1
CASSTRKGAVEAFF	TGTGCCAGCTCTACTCGAAAGGGGGCTGTGGAAGCTTTCTTT	TRBV7-2	TRBJ1-1	few	TRBD1
CASSPGTDQETQYF	TGTGCCAGCTCACCAGGGACAGATCAAGAGACCCAGTACTTC	TRBV18	TRBJ2-5	few	TRBD1
CASSPAGQSRTDTQYF	TGCGCCAGCAGCCCCGCCGGACAGTCCCGCACAGATACGCAGTATTTT	TRBV4-3	TRBJ2-3	few	NA
CASSIARAGNPLNEQFF	TGTGCCAGTAGTATAGCCAGAGCCGGGAACCCGCTCAATGAGCAGTTCTTC	TRBV19	TRBJ2-1	few	NA
CASSADSSNQPQHF	TGTGCCAGTAGTGCGGACAGCTCAAATCAGCCCCAGCATTTT	TRBV19	TRBJ1-5	few	NA
CATQTGAETQYF	TGTGCCACCCAGACAGGGGCAGAGACCCAGTACTTC	TRBV25-1	TRBJ2-5	few	TRBD1
CASSEGDNTEAFF	TGTGCCAGCAGCGAGGGGGATAACACTGAAGCTTTCTTT	TRBV9	TRBJ1-1	NA	NA
CASSQGNSKNIQYF	TGTGCCAGCAGCCAGGGGAATAGCAAAAACATTCAGTACTTC	TRBV11-3	TRBJ2-4	few	NA
CASSAHPLRDSYEQYF	TGCGCCAGCAGCGCGCACCCCTTGCGGGACAGCTACGAGCAGTACTTC	TRBV5-1	TRBJ2-7	few	NA
CASSILGQGGAWPTEAFF	TGTGCCAGTAGTATCCTGGGACAGGGTGGAGCGTGGCCCACTGAAGCTTTCTTT	TRBV19	TRBJ1-1	few	TRBD1
CASSVETGDFRNEQFF	TGTGCCAGCAGCGTCGAAACAGGGGATTTTCGCAATGAGCAGTTCTTC	TRBV9	TRBJ2-1	NA	TRBD1
CASSALAGLGDEAFF	TGCGCCAGCAGCGCATTGGCAGGGCTGGGCGATGAAGCTTTCTTT	TRBV5-1	TRBJ1-1	NA	NA
CASSYGGYTEASF	TGTGCCAGCAGTTACGGCGGGTACACTGAAGCTTCCTTT	TRBV6-5	TRBJ1-1	few	NA
CASSQVVSGRASSYEQYF	TGCGCCAGCAGCCAAGTAGTTAGCGGGAGGGCCAGCTCCTACGAGCAGTACTTC	TRBV4-1	TRBJ2-7	NA	TRBD2
CASSQGQNNQPQHF	TGCGCCAGCAGCCAAGGACAAAACAATCAGCCCCAGCATTTT	TRBV4-1	TRBJ1-5	NA	NA
CASGRLGITDTQYF	TGTGCCAGCGGCAGACTAGGGATCACAGATACGCAGTATTTT	TRBV7-9	TRBJ2-3	NA	NA
CASRHRDSIYNEQFF	TGTGCCAGCAGACACCGGGACAGCATCTACAATGAGCAGTTCTTC	TRBV28	TRBJ2-1	NA	TRBD1
CASSMGLGSSYEQYF	TGTGCCAGTAGTATGGGACTAGGTTCCTCCTACGAGCAGTACTTC	TRBV19	TRBJ2-7	NA	TRBD2
CATRRTSGKETQYF	TGTGCCACTCGAAGGACTAGCGGGAAAGAGACCCAGTACTTC	TRBV19	TRBJ2-5	NA	TRBD2
CASSLSGSFKSYSGANVLTF	TGTGCCAGCAGCTTATCAGGCAGTTTTAAATCCTACTCTGGGGCCAACGTCCTGACTTTC	TRBV13	TRBJ2-6	few	NA
CASSQDWRGRSEAFF	TGCGCCAGCAGCCAAGATTGGAGGGGGCGGTCTGAAGCTTTCTTT	TRBV4-1	TRBJ1-1	NA	TRBD1
CASSSIFRDYGEQFF	TGTGCCAGCAGCTCGATATTCCGGGACTACGGTGAGCAGTTCTTC	TRBV11-3	TRBJ2-1	NA	TRBD2
CASKQAPSGANVLTF	TGTGCCAGCAAACAGGCCCCCTCTGGGGCCAACGTCCTGACTTTC	TRBV7-2	TRBJ2-6	NA	NA
CASSFIQQGPANYGYTF	TGTGCCAGCAGCTTCATACAACAGGGGCCCGCTAACTATGGCTACACCTTC	TRBV5-6	TRBJ1-2	few	TRBD1
CASSKEARGRGTEAFF	TGTGCCAGCAGCAAAGAGGCGAGGGGGCGCGGCACTGAAGCTTTCTTT	TRBV21-1	TRBJ1-1	NA	NA
CASGLGPQGDQPQHF	TGTGCTAGTGGTTTGGGACCACAGGGGGATCAGCCCCAGCATTTT	TRBV12-5	TRBJ1-5	few	TRBD1
CASRRDNLEEQYF	TGTGCCAGCAGAAGGGACAACCTAGAAGAGCAGTACTTC	TRBV6-6	TRBJ2-7	NA	NA
CASSTSSYEQYF	TGTGCCAGCAGTACATCAAGCTACGAGCAGTACTTC	TRBV6-5	TRBJ2-7	few	NA
CASSATGPNGYTF	TGTGCCAGCAGTGCGACAGGGCCAAATGGCTACACCTTC	TRBV28	TRBJ1-2	few	TRBD1
CASSAKYEQYF	TGCGCCAGCAGTGCTAAATACGAGCAGTACTTC	TRBV10-2	TRBJ2-7	few	NA
CASSEGQASYGYTF	TGTGCCAGCAGTGAAGGACAGGCCTCCTATGGCTACACCTTC	TRBV2	TRBJ1-2	few	NA
CASSLGSSYEQYF	TGTGCCAGCAGCTTGGGGTCCAGCTACGAGCAGTACTTC	TRBV5-6	TRBJ2-7	few	NA
CASSQQGAASEAFF	TGTGCCAGTAGTCAACAGGGGGCGGCTTCTGAAGCTTTCTTT	TRBV19	TRBJ1-1	few	TRBD1
CASSPTGTRPNIQYF	TGTGCCAGCAGTCCCACCGGGACTAGGCCAAACATTCAGTACTTC	TRBV27	TRBJ2-4	NA	TRBD2
CASSIRGSWRTEAFF	TGTGCCAGTAGTATCCGGGGTAGTTGGCGCACTGAAGCTTTCTTT	TRBV19	TRBJ1-1	NA	NA